The clone carrying this T cell receptor beta chain was recorded at least ten times. Antigen: not known. The data were taken from a study of CD8+CD57+ T cells in acquired aplastic anemia. Study-wide findings and caveats: With respect to CD8+ Simpson's diversity, patients and controls did not differ significantly.

Genomic DNA templated the TCR beta VDJ and CDR3 profiling. Via MiXCR, TCRdb re-called the reads, giving one row per CDR3 protein. The table lists about 160,000 distinct CDR3 sequences, roughly 45% of them singletons. Whoever was chosen for sequencing had shown CD8+CD57+ cell expansion by flow cytometry. Sequenced sample: sorted CD4+, CD8+, or CD8+CD57+ T cells (not recorded which) from PBMCs. The sequence derives from a human donor with aplastic anemia.

CDR3 protein: CASKMVAGASEQFF. DNA for the CDR3: TGTGCCAGCAAGATGGTAGCGGGAGCAAGTGAGCAGTTCTTC. The genes are TRBV12-3 or TRBV12-4 and TRBJ2-1, with TRBD2 matching over 9 bases. The trim removed 7 bases at V and 9 bases at J, leaving 10 bases unmatched. This CDR3 has 14 residues.